Listed below are T cell receptor beta chains from one sample, sequenced in a study of cytomegalovirus exposure and HLA in healthy donors. The table came from immunoSEQ multiplex PCR; TCRdb's copy has only in-frame clones and leaves some out. The table records some 50,000 clones, 65% to 80% of them present only once. The sequencing input was PBMCs. The source of these receptors is a young man in good health and CMV-seronegative. CDR3s include the opening cysteine and the closing phenylalanine or tryptophan. A D gene is named only where the DNA matches it firmly. Only some rows state a clone size, as once, few, many or a class for expanded clones.

CDR3 protein: CASRGIQGSNQPQHF
CDR3 DNA: TGTGCCAGCAGGGGGATACAGGGGAGCAATCAGCCCCAGCATTTT
D gene: TRBD1
J gene: TRBJ1-5
clone size: -
V gene: TRBV2

CDR3 protein: CASSQGQGTYNEQFF
CDR3 DNA: TGTGCCAGCAGCCAGGGACAGGGGACCTACAATGAGCAGTTCTTC
D gene: TRBD1
J gene: TRBJ2-1
clone size: -
V gene: TRBV6-6

CDR3 protein: CASSVDSGISEQYF
CDR3 DNA: TGTGCCAGCAGTGTTGATAGCGGGATTAGCGAGCAGTACTTC
D gene: TRBD2
J gene: TRBJ2-7
clone size: once
V gene: TRBV2

CDR3 protein: CASSVGTGHNQPQHF
CDR3 DNA: TGTGCCAGCAGCGTAGGGACAGGGCACAATCAGCCCCAGCATTTT
D gene: TRBD1
J gene: TRBJ1-5
clone size: -
V gene: TRBV9

CDR3 protein: CASSYRDRGLAEAFF
CDR3 DNA: TGTGCCAGCAGCTACCGGGACAGGGGTTTAGCTGAAGCTTTCTTT
D gene: TRBD1
J gene: TRBJ1-1
clone size: -
V gene: TRBV7-9

CDR3 protein: CASSLGGVSNQPQHF
CDR3 DNA: TGCGCCAGCAGCTTAGGGGGCGTTAGCAATCAGCCCCAGCATTTT
D gene: TRBD1
J gene: TRBJ1-5
clone size: few
V gene: TRBV5-1

CDR3 protein: CASSPADRGWNTEAFF
CDR3 DNA: TGTGCCAGCAGCCCAGCGGACAGGGGGTGGAACACTGAAGCTTTCTTT
D gene: TRBD1
J gene: TRBJ1-1
clone size: -
V gene: TRBV7-9

CDR3 protein: CASSLRPVAGEAFF
CDR3 DNA: TGTGCCAGCAGCCTCCGACCGGTGGCAGGGGAAGCTTTCTTT
D gene: -
J gene: TRBJ1-1
clone size: -
V gene: TRBV7-2

CDR3 protein: CASSQAGNYEQYF
CDR3 DNA: TGTGCCAGCAGCCAAGCAGGGAACTACGAGCAGTACTTC
D gene: -
J gene: TRBJ2-7
clone size: -
V gene: TRBV4-2

CDR3 protein: CASSIEGGGTEAFF
CDR3 DNA: TGTGCCAGTAGTATAGAAGGGGGCGGCACTGAAGCTTTCTTT
D gene: TRBD1
J gene: TRBJ1-1
clone size: -
V gene: TRBV19

CDR3 protein: CASSQEDIGGTGYTF
CDR3 DNA: TGCGCCAGCAGCCAAGAAGATATAGGGGGTACTGGCTACACCTTC
D gene: -
J gene: TRBJ1-2
clone size: -
V gene: TRBV4-1

CDR3 protein: CATSRGRGAAGELFF
CDR3 DNA: TGTGCCACCAGCAGAGGGCGGGGCGCCGCCGGGGAGCTGTTTTTT
D gene: -
J gene: TRBJ2-2
clone size: -
V gene: TRBV15

CDR3 protein: CASSLWGGVNEQFF
CDR3 DNA: TGTGCCAGCAGCTTATGGGGAGGGGTCAATGAGCAGTTCTTC
D gene: TRBD2
J gene: TRBJ2-1
clone size: -
V gene: TRBV7-9

CDR3 protein: CASSSADRGSYEQYF
CDR3 DNA: TGTGCCAGCAGCTCAGCGGACAGGGGGTCTTACGAGCAGTACTTC
D gene: TRBD1
J gene: TRBJ2-7
clone size: -
V gene: TRBV7-6

CDR3 protein: CASTVTGTQIF
CDR3 DNA: TGTGCCAGCACCGTGACCGGGACACAAATCTTC
D gene: -
J gene: TRBJ1-2
clone size: -
V gene: TRBV5-4

CDR3 protein: CASSGQGNEQYF
CDR3 DNA: TGTGCCAGCAGTGGACAGGGCAACGAGCAGTACTTC
D gene: TRBD1
J gene: TRBJ2-7
clone size: -
V gene: TRBV6-5

CDR3 protein: CASSVQRETQYF
CDR3 DNA: TGTGCCAGCAGTGTACAGAGAGAGACCCAGTACTTC
D gene: -
J gene: TRBJ2-5
clone size: -
V gene: TRBV6-1

CDR3 protein: CASSFWSVTRLNF
CDR3 DNA: TGTGCCAGCAGCTTTTGGTCTGTGACTCGACTGAACTTC
D gene: -
J gene: TRBJ2-7
clone size: -
V gene: TRBV5-4

CDR3 protein: CASSEALQGRNYGYTF
CDR3 DNA: TGTGCCAGCAGTGAAGCGCTTCAGGGAAGAAACTATGGCTACACCTTC
D gene: -
J gene: TRBJ1-2
clone size: -
V gene: TRBV2

CDR3 protein: CASSSRQGSNTEAFF
CDR3 DNA: TGTGCCAGCAGCTCTCGACAGGGCTCGAACACTGAAGCTTTCTTT
D gene: TRBD1
J gene: TRBJ1-1
clone size: -
V gene: TRBV5-4

CDR3 protein: CASSEGQNQPQHF
CDR3 DNA: TGTGCCAGCTCGGAGGGGCAAAATCAGCCCCAGCATTTT
D gene: -
J gene: TRBJ1-5
clone size: -
V gene: TRBV18

CDR3 protein: CASSTRQANQPQHF
CDR3 DNA: TGTGCCAGTAGTACCCGACAGGCCAATCAGCCCCAGCATTTT
D gene: -
J gene: TRBJ1-5
clone size: -
V gene: TRBV19

CDR3 protein: CARGTYQETQYF
CDR3 DNA: TGTGCCAGAGGGACATACCAAGAGACCCAGTACTTC
D gene: -
J gene: TRBJ2-5
clone size: -
V gene: TRBV2

CDR3 protein: CASSPRDNTDTQYF
CDR3 DNA: TGCGCCAGCAGCCCCAGGGACAACACAGATACGCAGTATTTT
D gene: -
J gene: TRBJ2-3
clone size: -
V gene: TRBV5-1

CDR3 protein: CASSYSGQATYEQYF
CDR3 DNA: TGTGCCAGCAGTTACTCGGGACAGGCCACCTACGAGCAGTACTTC
D gene: TRBD1
J gene: TRBJ2-7
clone size: -
V gene: TRBV6-5

CDR3 protein: CASSLAAGTTTDTQYF
CDR3 DNA: TGCGCCAGCAGCTTGGCCGCCGGGACTACCACAGATACGCAGTATTTT
D gene: TRBD2
J gene: TRBJ2-3
clone size: few
V gene: TRBV5-1

CDR3 protein: CAWSFGDLDTDTQYF
CDR3 DNA: TGTGCCTGGAGTTTCGGGGATCTTGACACAGATACGCAGTATTTT
D gene: -
J gene: TRBJ2-3
clone size: -
V gene: TRBV30

CDR3 protein: CSVRQGSDTQYF
CDR3 DNA: TGCAGCGTACGACAGGGTTCAGATACGCAGTATTTT
D gene: TRBD1
J gene: TRBJ2-3
clone size: -
V gene: TRBV29-1

CDR3 protein: CASSRTVPSNTGELFF
CDR3 DNA: TGTGCCAGCTCGCGGACAGTGCCCTCGAACACCGGGGAGCTGTTTTTT
D gene: -
J gene: TRBJ2-2
clone size: once
V gene: TRBV18

CDR3 protein: CASSQGGYTQYF
CDR3 DNA: TGTGCCAGCAGCCAAGGAGGATATACGCAGTATTTT
D gene: -
J gene: TRBJ2-3
clone size: -
V gene: TRBV14

CDR3 protein: CASSAGVGAGSGQYF
CDR3 DNA: TGTGCCAGCAGTGCCGGGGTGGGAGCCGGTAGCGGGCAGTACTTC
D gene: -
J gene: TRBJ2-7
clone size: few
V gene: TRBV2

CDR3 protein: CASSTRTEFYEQYF
CDR3 DNA: TGTGCCAGCAGCACTAGGACGGAATTCTACGAGCAGTACTTC
D gene: -
J gene: TRBJ2-7
clone size: -
V gene: TRBV7-9

CDR3 protein: CASSKERDTGELFF
CDR3 DNA: TGTGCCAGCAGCAAAGAGCGGGACACCGGGGAGCTGTTTTTT
D gene: -
J gene: TRBJ2-2
clone size: -
V gene: TRBV21-1

CDR3 protein: CSVQTGNEQFF
CDR3 DNA: TGCAGCGTCCAAACAGGCAACGAGCAGTTCTTC
D gene: -
J gene: TRBJ2-1
clone size: -
V gene: TRBV29-1

CDR3 protein: CASSLVEVGHADTQYF
CDR3 DNA: TGTGCCAGCAGCTTGGTGGAGGTCGGGCACGCAGATACGCAGTATTTT
D gene: -
J gene: TRBJ2-3
clone size: -
V gene: TRBV5-8

CDR3 protein: CASSQDPPGGEGDTQYF
CDR3 DNA: TGTGCCAGCAGCCAAGACCCCCCTGGAGGGGAGGGAGATACGCAGTATTTT
D gene: TRBD2
J gene: TRBJ2-3
clone size: -
V gene: TRBV14